Each of the 25 T cell receptor beta chains below was sequenced from the same sample in a study of cytomegalovirus exposure and HLA in healthy donors. Primers: 60 Vbeta forward and 13 Jbeta reverse. Clones were sequenced by immunoSEQ multiplex PCR, and TCRdb holds only the in-frame ones, with some missing. The table has around 110,000 clones, around three quarters seen once; the top ten hold roughly 0.9%. The sequenced material came from PBMCs. These TCRs come from a woman younger than 45 in good health and CMV-seronegative.

The V call is TRBV7-6, the J call TRBJ2-7; D unclear. The CDR3 totals 13 residues. Trimming removed 2 bases from V and 5 bases from J, with 10 bases in between. Per the germline V gene, CDR1 is SGHVS and CDR2 is FNYEAQ. CDR3 in DNA: TGTGCCAGCAGCTTAAGTCCCCGCGACGAGCAGTACTTC. Translation gives CASSLSPRDEQYF.

In this sample, this clone turned up a few times. The chain couples TRBV5-6 to TRBJ1-2, with D possibly TRBD1 on 6 matching bases. The CDR3 is 16 residues long. Trimming left V 1 base short and J 0 bases short, with 13 bases between. Germline V lookup: CDR1 SGHDT, CDR2 YYEEEE. CDR3 residues: CASSLTGWGTNYGYTF. The CDR3 DNA reads as TGTGCCAGCAGCTTGACAGGGTGGGGAACTAACTATGGCTACACCTTC.

The chain uses TRBV6-1 and TRBJ2-2; D remains unclear. V lost 4 bases and J lost 4, with 19 bases in between. The CDR3 runs to 17 residues. The germline V gene has CDR1 MNHNS and CDR2 SASEGT. The CDR3 is CASSGWVSQAPTGELFF. The CDR3 DNA follows: TGTGCCAGCAGTGGATGGGTTTCCCAGGCCCCCACCGGGGAGCTGTTTTTT.

This chain uses TRBV18 with TRBJ1-2; TRBD1 agrees at 7 bases. CDR3 length: 16 residues. The germline V gene has CDR1 KGHSH and CDR2 LQKENI. Unmatched junction bases numbered 11, after V lost 3 bases and J lost 4 bases. The CDR3 DNA reads as TGTGCCAGCTCACCCGTGACAGGGCCTAACTTCTATGGCTACACCTTC. This encodes CASSPVTGPNFYGYTF.

This clone was counted a single time. The chain uses TRBV20-1 and TRBJ1-1; the D is unclear. The CDR3 is made up of 11 amino acids. Germline V gene data show CDR1 as DFQATT and CDR2 as SNEGSKA (reference sequence). The V end was cut by 7 bases, the J end by 1 base, with 7 bases between. CDR3 DNA: TGCAGTGTTGTAGAGAACACTGAAGCTTTCTTT. Protein: CSVVENTEAFF.

The chain joins TRBV7-8 to TRBJ1-2; no clear D. This CDR3 has 12 amino acids. Trimming took 6 bases from V and 8 from J, leaving 13 bases between them. The germline CDR1 and CDR2 sequences are SGHVS and FQNEAQ. CDR3 sequence (DNA): TGTGCCAGCAGTCCCCCACTCCGGGGCTACACCTTC. Translating gives CASSPPLRGYTF. The full variable domain, in which reference TRBV7-8 and TRBJ1-2 provide the parts outside the CDR3, is GAGVSQSPRYKVAKRGQDVALRCDPISGHVSLFWYQQALGQGPEFLTYFQNEAQLDKSGLPSDRFFAERPEGSVSTLKIQRTQQEDSAVYLCASSPPLRGYTFGSGTRLTVV.

This clone was seen only once. CDR3 in DNA: TGTGCCAGCATGGGGAGCGTCTCCTACGAGCAGTACTTC. This encodes CASMGSVSYEQYF. This chain uses TRBV6-5 with TRBJ2-7, with TRBD2 as a possible D gene (5 bases). Between the trimmed V and J ends, which lost 7 bases and 0 bases, there was a span of 10 bases. CDR1 and CDR2 (germline): MNHEY, SVGAGI. The CDR3 has 13 amino acids.

The gene calls are TRBV28 and TRBJ2-1; the match to TRBD1 covers 8 bases. There are 15 residues in the CDR3. Germline lookup yields CDR1 MDHEN and CDR2 SYDVKM. The J segment lost 11 bases and the V segment lost 3 bases, leaving 12 bases of the junction unmatched. In DNA, the CDR3 is TGTGCCAGCAGTTTCTCCGGGACAGGAGGAAATAAGCAGTTCTTC. Translated, it gives CASSFSGTGGNKQFF.

This clone was observed a handful of times. The rearrangement joins TRBV5-1 to TRBJ1-5; D gene ambiguous. Germline V CDR1 and CDR2: SGHRS, YFSETQ. V was clipped by 4 bases and J by 5 bases, with 13 bases between them. There are 14 residues in the CDR3. CDR3 region: CASSQRSGDQPQHF. CDR3 nucleotides: TGCGCCAGCAGCCAACGTTCTGGAGATCAGCCCCAGCATTTT.

The chain joins TRBV9 to TRBJ2-1; weak D call: TRBD2 (6 bases). Germline V lookup: CDR1 SGDLS, CDR2 YYNGEE. CDR3 length equals 16 residues. V was pared by 2 bases and J by 7 bases, with 19 bases between. The CDR3 loop reads CASSVNRDSLRNEQFF. CDR3 nucleotides: TGTGCCAGCAGCGTTAACCGGGACTCTCTTCGAAATGAGCAGTTCTTC. The variable domain in full, completed from reference TRBV9 and TRBJ2-1, reads DSGVTQTPKHLITATGQRVTLRCSPRSGDLSVYWYQQSLDQGLQFLIQYYNGEERAKGNILERFSAQQFPDLHSELNLSSLELGDSALYFCASSVNRDSLRNEQFFGPGTRLTVL.

This clone has more than one count but fewer than ten. The V and J genes are TRBV30 and TRBJ1-1; unclear D gene. CDR1 is GTSNPN and CDR2 is SVGIG in the germline V gene (reference sequence). Trimming pared 5 bases from V and 4 bases from J, leaving 11 bases between. CDR3 length: 12 amino acids. CDR3 sequence: CAWEGDGTEAFF. In DNA form, the CDR3 reads TGTGCCTGGGAAGGAGACGGCACTGAAGCTTTCTTT. Full variable domain (missing parts from reference TRBV30 and TRBJ1-1): SQTIHQWPATLVQPVGSPLSLECTVEGTSNPNLYWYRQAAGRGLQLLFYSVGIGQISSEVPQNLSASRPQDRQFILSSKKLLLSDSGFYLCAWEGDGTEAFFGQGTRLTVV.

This clone showed up just a few times. This chain links TRBV11-3 with TRBJ1-1; TRBD1 is a possible D gene (6 bases). Germline V lookup: CDR1 SGHNT, CDR2 YENEEA. The CDR3 covers 15 residues. V was pared by 6 bases and J by 0 bases, with 14 bases between. The CDR3 DNA follows: TGTGCCAGCAGGGGGGGGCAGCTGTTGAACACTGAAGCTTTCTTT. This encodes CASRGGQLLNTEAFF.

The chain has TRBV11-3 and TRBJ2-7; TRBD2 might be the D (6 bases). The CDR3 totals 15 residues. Trimming stripped 5 bases from V and 6 bases from J, with 20 bases between. Germline V lookup: CDR1 SGHNT, CDR2 YENEEA. The DNA for the CDR3 is TGTGCCAGCAGCGCCCGAGGTTTGGGGAGGCGCGAGCAGTACTTC. Translated, it gives CASSARGLGRREQYF.

This chain links TRBV2 with TRBJ2-6; D is uncertain. The CDR3 has 16 residues. Trimming removed 6 bases from V and 0 bases from J, with 12 bases in between. The germline CDR1 and CDR2 sequences are SNHLY and FYNNEI. DNA for the CDR3: TGTGCCAGCAGGGCCTCCGCTAGCTCTGGGGCCAACGTCCTGACTTTC. The encoded protein is CASRASASSGANVLTF.

The chain combines TRBV5-8 with TRBJ1-1; D is possibly TRBD1 (5 bases). V dropped 4 bases and J dropped 1 base, with 11 bases sitting between them. Germline assignment: CDR1 SGHTS and CDR2 YDEGEE. The CDR3 length is 14 residues. The CDR3 DNA follows: TGTGCCAGCAGCCTCGACAGACGGAACACTGAAGCTTTCTTT. Residues: CASSLDRRNTEAFF.

This sequence joins TRBV5-1 and TRBJ1-1; TRBD1 aligns across 7 bases. The CDR3 sequence is 14 residues long. V gave up 4 bases and J gave up 5 bases; unmatched junction bases: 8. The germline V gene has CDR1 SGHRS and CDR2 YFSETQ. The CDR3 region is CASSPRQGETEAFF. The CDR3 bases are TGCGCCAGCAGCCCTCGACAGGGAGAGACTGAAGCTTTCTTT.

In this sample, this clone turned up a few times. The chain links TRBV27 to TRBJ1-5; D may be TRBD1 (5 bases). CDR1 is MNHEY and CDR2 is SMNVEV in the germline V gene (reference sequence). The CDR3 covers 14 residues. Trimming cost V 3 bases and J 1 base, with 7 bases left between them. This chain's CDR3 is CASSLTVSNQPQHF. CDR3 sequence (DNA): TGTGCCAGCAGTTTGACAGTGAGCAATCAGCCCCAGCATTTT.

The genes are TRBV28 and TRBJ1-2; 8 nucleotides match TRBD1. CDR3 size: 14 residues. CDR1 and CDR2 (germline): MDHEN, SYDVKM. The V segment lost 6 bases and the J segment 6 bases; nucleotides outside the gene matches: 9. Written as DNA, the CDR3 is TGTGCCAGCAGCCCCGCCGACAGGGGTGATGGCTACACCTTC. It codes for CASSPADRGDGYTF.

This sequence joins TRBV4-1 and TRBJ1-1; 7 nucleotides line up with TRBD1. In germline, CDR1 is MGHRA, CDR2 YSYEKL. This CDR3 contains 15 residues. The trim removed 0 bases at V and 5 bases at J, leaving 6 bases unmatched. CDR3: CASSQDAAQGTEAFF. In DNA form, the CDR3 reads TGCGCCAGCAGCCAAGATGCAGCACAGGGGACTGAAGCTTTCTTT.

This rearrangement joins TRBV25-1 to TRBJ2-5, with TRBD1 matching over 7 bases. Germline V CDR1 and CDR2: MGHDK, SYGVNS. V dropped 6 bases and J dropped 4; count of bases not matched to a gene: 8. The CDR3 extends over 14 amino acids. CDR3 nucleotides: TGTGCCAGCAGGGAAGACAGGGCCTCAGAGACCCAGTACTTC. Its protein is CASREDRASETQYF.

The chain couples TRBV11-2 to TRBJ1-2; D is uncertain. The CDR3 is made up of 14 amino acids. Germline V gene sequence: CDR1 SGHAT, CDR2 FQNNGV. The germline V and J ends were trimmed by 1 base and 4 bases, with 10 bases remaining between them. The DNA for the CDR3 is TGTGCCAGCAGCTTAGTCGCGGGAATCTATGGCTACACCTTC. Its translation: CASSLVAGIYGYTF.

The J gene is TRBJ2-7, the V gene TRBV10-3; 10 bases are a match to TRBD1. Germline V gives CDR1 ENHRY, CDR2 SYGVKD. The junction had 2 bases not matched to a gene; V was cut back by 6 bases and J by 3 bases. The CDR3 is 13 amino acids. The CDR3 bases are TGTGCCATCAGCTGGGACAGGGGCTACGAGCAGTACTTC. Translation: CAISWDRGYEQYF.

V usage is TRBV5-1 and J usage is TRBJ2-3; 10 bases match TRBD2. The length of the CDR3 is 14 residues. With 3 bases clipped from V and 3 bases from J, the junction kept 1 base outside the gene matches. Germline V gene data show CDR1 as SGHRS and CDR2 as YFSETQ. The CDR3 spells CASSSSGRTDTQYF. CDR3 bases: TGCGCCAGCAGCTCTAGCGGGAGAACAGATACGCAGTATTTT.

The chain combines TRBV27 with TRBJ2-5, with D perhaps matching TRBD1 (5 bases). The CDR3 is made up of 13 amino acids. V was trimmed by 5 bases and J by 2 bases, leaving 9 bases between them. The V gene's germline CDR1 is MNHEY and CDR2 SMNVEV (reference sequence). CDR3 in amino acids: CASSPRDQETQYF. In DNA form, the CDR3 reads TGTGCCAGCAGTCCCAGGGATCAAGAGACCCAGTACTTC.

The V and J genes are TRBV4-1 and TRBJ1-5, with a weak D call TRBD1 (5 bases). The CDR3 is 16 amino acids. V was trimmed by 0 bases and J by 3 bases, leaving 12 bases between them. Germline lookup yields CDR1 MGHRA and CDR2 YSYEKL. CDR3 sequence: CASSQDGGIVNQPQHF. CDR3 DNA sequence: TGCGCCAGCAGCCAAGATGGGGGGATCGTCAATCAGCCCCAGCATTTT.